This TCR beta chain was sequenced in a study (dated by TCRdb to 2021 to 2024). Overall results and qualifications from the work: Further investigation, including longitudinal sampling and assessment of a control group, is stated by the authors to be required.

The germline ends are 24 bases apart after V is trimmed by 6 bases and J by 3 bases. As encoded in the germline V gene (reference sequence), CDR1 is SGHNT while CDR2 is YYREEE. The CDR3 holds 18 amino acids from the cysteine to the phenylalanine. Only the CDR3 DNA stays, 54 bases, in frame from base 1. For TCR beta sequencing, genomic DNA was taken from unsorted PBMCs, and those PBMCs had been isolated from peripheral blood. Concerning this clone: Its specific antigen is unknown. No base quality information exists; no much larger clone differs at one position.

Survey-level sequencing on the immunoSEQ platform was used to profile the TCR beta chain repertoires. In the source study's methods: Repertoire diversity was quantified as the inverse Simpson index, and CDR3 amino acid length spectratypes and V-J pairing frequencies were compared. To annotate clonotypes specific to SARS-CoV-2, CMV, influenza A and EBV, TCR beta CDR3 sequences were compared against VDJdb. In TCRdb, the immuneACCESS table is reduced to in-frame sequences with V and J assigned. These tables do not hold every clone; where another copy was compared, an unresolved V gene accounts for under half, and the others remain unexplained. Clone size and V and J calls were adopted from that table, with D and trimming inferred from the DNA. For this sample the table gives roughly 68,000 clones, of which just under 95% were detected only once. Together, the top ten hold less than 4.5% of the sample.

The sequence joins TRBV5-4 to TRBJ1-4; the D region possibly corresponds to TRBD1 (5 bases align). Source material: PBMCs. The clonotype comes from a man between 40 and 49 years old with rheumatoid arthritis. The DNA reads TGTGCCAGCACCTTTACCCCTCGGGGCGTCGTGCCTAATGAAAAACTGTTTTTT. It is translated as CASTFTPRGVVPNEKLFF.